The 25 T cell receptor beta chains in this list originate from one sample, sequenced in a study of cytomegalovirus exposure and HLA in healthy donors. Use of 60 Vbeta and 13 Jbeta primers characterized the PCR. Sequencing used immunoSEQ multiplex PCR; TCRdb keeps in-frame clones, though not all of them. The sample contains around 280,000 clones, 70% to 90% of which appear only once. Sequencing was carried out using PBMCs. The receptors originated from a woman under 30 in good health and CMV-seronegative.

This chain joins TRBV5-6 and TRBJ2-1; D perhaps matches TRBD1 (5 bases). V was trimmed by 4 bases and J by 9 bases, leaving 11 bases between them. Germline V CDR1 and CDR2: SGHDT, YYEEEE. The CDR3 runs to 12 residues. In nucleotides, the CDR3 is TGTGCCAGCAGCAGTGACAGTTCTGAGCAGTTCTTC. It codes for CASSSDSSEQFF.

The chain recombines TRBV5-5 with TRBJ1-6; 9 bases agree with TRBD1. J gave up 6 bases and V 1 base, and 11 bases lay outside the gene matches. From germline, CDR1 is SGHKS and CDR2 YYEKEE (reference sequence). This CDR3 contains 18 residues. The CDR3 nucleotides are TGTGCCAGCAGCTTGCTCGGGTTTACGGGACAGGGTAATTCACCCCTCCACTTT. This codes for CASSLLGFTGQGNSPLHF.

This clone showed up just once. The rearrangement joins TRBV4-2 to TRBJ2-2; 9 bases align to TRBD2. Trimming cost V 0 bases and J 6 bases; bases outside gene matches: 2. Germline V gene sequence: CDR1 LGHNA, CDR2 YNFKEQ. The CDR3 loop spans 15 amino acids. CDR3 DNA: TGTGCCAGCAGCCAAGAGACTAGCGGTTCCGGGGAGCTGTTTTTT. Translation gives CASSQETSGSGELFF.

The rearrangement joins TRBV30 to TRBJ2-1; D may be TRBD2 (7 bases). Trimming removed 5 bases at V and 2 bases at J, with 19 bases between. Per germline, CDR1 GTSNPN and CDR2 SVGIG (reference sequence). The CDR3 loop spans 16 amino acids. CDR3 sequence: CAWVRLGGPTYNEQFF. The CDR3 nucleotides are TGTGCCTGGGTTAGGCTCGGGGGGCCAACCTACAATGAGCAGTTCTTC.

The rearrangement uses TRBV2 and TRBJ1-1, with D possibly matching TRBD1 (5 bases). The CDR3 contains 13 residues. Germline loops: CDR1 SNHLY, CDR2 FYNNEI. V lost 4 bases, J lost 3 bases, and 9 bases lay in between. The CDR3 sequence is CASSAGIYTEAFF. Written as DNA, the CDR3 is TGTGCCAGCAGTGCAGGGATTTACACTGAAGCTTTCTTT.

The count of this clone is one. This rearrangement joins TRBV6-5 to TRBJ1-1; 8 nucleotides agree with TRBD1. The CDR3 is made up of 14 amino acids. After removal of 4 bases from V and 4 bases from J, the junction contained 5 bases not matched to a gene. Germline CDR1 MNHEY, CDR2 SVGAGI. The CDR3 DNA is TGTGCCAGCAGTTTAGGACAGGGCCGCACTGAAGCTTTCTTT. Its protein is CASSLGQGRTEAFF.

The chain is built from TRBV27 and TRBJ1-6; 7 nucleotides align to TRBD1. CDR1 and CDR2 (germline): MNHEY, SMNVEV (reference sequence). With 2 bases clipped from V and 7 bases from J, the junction kept 14 bases outside the gene matches. CDR3 length: 18 amino acids. The CDR3 here is CASSLLAVRQGFNSPLHF. The CDR3 nucleotides read TGTGCCAGCAGTTTACTCGCCGTCCGACAGGGTTTCAATTCACCCCTCCACTTT.

CDR3 sequence (DNA): TGCGCCAGCAGTGGCCTTACAGGCGCCGAGACCCAGTACTTC. This codes for CASSGLTGAETQYF. The V and J genes are TRBV10-2 and TRBJ2-5; possible D gene TRBD1, 5 bases. Trimming took 4 bases from V and 5 from J, leaving 14 bases between them. Germline loops: CDR1 WSHSY, CDR2 SAAADI. This CDR3 spans 14 amino acids.

This chain connects TRBV5-6 to TRBJ2-6, with TRBD1 identical over 11 bases. Germline V lookup: CDR1 SGHDT, CDR2 YYEEEE. CDR3 length: 18 amino acids. Trimming at V came to 5 bases and at J to 0 bases, leaving 7 bases not matched to a gene. CDR3 sequence (DNA): TGTGCCAGCAGTGTTCGGGGGACAGGGGGCTCTGGGGCCAACGTCCTGACTTTC. Protein: CASSVRGTGGSGANVLTF.

The chain recombines TRBV10-3 with TRBJ2-5; tentative D call: TRBD2 (6 bases). This CDR3 is 14 amino acids long. Germline CDR1 and CDR2: ENHRY and SYGVKD. V shed 7 bases and J shed 2 bases, with 14 bases lying between them. CDR3: CAITRDWQQETQYF. DNA for the CDR3: TGTGCCATCACCCGGGACTGGCAACAAGAGACCCAGTACTTC.

The chain carries TRBV19 and TRBJ1-1; D unresolved. The CDR3 loop spans 13 amino acids. V lost 3 bases to trimming and J lost 4 bases, with 9 bases between them. Looked up from germline, CDR1 is LNHDA and CDR2 is SQIVND (reference sequence). CDR3 in amino acids: CASSIGWITEAFF. Written as DNA, the CDR3 is TGTGCCAGTAGTATCGGGTGGATCACTGAAGCTTTCTTT.

J is TRBJ2-7 and V is TRBV6-5, with TRBD2 identical over 9 bases. V lost 2 bases, J lost 4 bases, and 3 bases stayed unmatched. This CDR3 region has 14 residues. CDR1 and CDR2 from the germline V gene are MNHEY and SVGAGI. The CDR3 bases are TGTGCCAGCAGTTACGGGCGGGGGGGATACGAGCAGTACTTC. Translated: CASSYGRGGYEQYF.

This clone was counted only a few times. CDR3 amino acids: CASSFTNTEAFF. The CDR3 region has the DNA TGTGCCAGCAGCTTCACTAACACTGAAGCTTTCTTT. The V and J genes are TRBV5-4 and TRBJ1-1, with D unclear. V lost 2 bases and J 2 bases, leaving 4 bases between the germline ends. The CDR3 runs 12 residues. CDR1 is SGHNT and CDR2 is YYREEE in the germline V gene (reference sequence).

The chain joins TRBV10-2 to TRBJ2-1; the match to TRBD2 covers 7 bases. The CDR3 spans 14 residues. Germline loops: CDR1 WSHSY, CDR2 SAAADI. J lost 5 bases, V lost 3 bases, and 4 bases had no gene match. CDR3 sequence reads: CASSDASGHNEQFF. The CDR3 DNA is TGCGCCAGCAGTGACGCTAGCGGTCACAATGAGCAGTTCTTC.

The chain has TRBV11-2 and TRBJ1-1; D is unclear. The germline CDR1 and CDR2 sequences are SGHAT and FQNNGV. This CDR3 has 12 residues. The ends were cut back, 0 bases at V and 4 bases at J, with 3 bases in the middle. In DNA, the CDR3 is TGTGCCAGCAGCTTAGAGCGCACTGAAGCTTTCTTT. Encoded protein: CASSLERTEAFF.

A remark on this clone: Other nucleotide sequences from this sample produce the same CDR3. The rearrangement links TRBV15 to TRBJ2-7, with 8 bases that match TRBD1. The CDR3 spans 13 residues. The germline CDR1 and CDR2 sequences are LNHNV and YYDKDF (reference sequence). V lost 4 bases and J lost 5; bases outside the gene matches: 4. As DNA, the CDR3 is TGTGCCACCAGCACTGACAGGGGTAACGAGCAGTACTTC. Residues: CATSTDRGNEQYF.

The V and J genes are TRBV5-1 and TRBJ2-1; D remains unclear. Trimming removed 4 bases from V and 4 bases from J, with 9 bases in between. This CDR3 comprises 13 residues. CDR1 SGHRS and CDR2 YFSETQ come from the germline V gene. The CDR3, as DNA: TGCGCCAGCAGCCCCAGACTTTACAATGAGCAGTTCTTC. Protein sequence: CASSPRLYNEQFF.

The chain employs TRBV5-1 and TRBJ1-6, with 7 bases matching TRBD1. Per the germline V gene, CDR1 is SGHRS and CDR2 is YFSETQ. The length of the CDR3 is 16 residues. The V gene end was trimmed by 4 bases and the J gene end by 0 bases; junction bases not matched to a gene: 4. The CDR3 DNA reads TGCGCCAGCAGCGTGGACAGGAGCTCCTATAATTCACCCCTCCACTTT. It yields the protein CASSVDRSSYNSPLHF.

The V call is TRBV19, the J call TRBJ2-1; 8 nucleotides agree with TRBD2. After removal of 10 bases from V and 8 bases from J, the junction contained 13 bases not matched to a gene. The CDR3 covers 14 residues. Germline V gives CDR1 LNHDA, CDR2 SQIVND (reference sequence). CDR3 bases: TGTGCCACCCGGGGCAGCGGGGGCTTGGATGAGCAGTTCTTC. Its protein product is CATRGSGGLDEQFF.

V and J are TRBV6-1 and TRBJ2-1, with 9 bases matching TRBD1. The CDR3 length is 17 residues. Germline loops: CDR1 MNHNS, CDR2 SASEGT. V shed 1 base and J 0 bases; nucleotides not matched to a gene: 4. For the CDR3, the DNA is TGTGCCAGCAGTGAAGAGGGGACAGGGCACTCCTACAATGAGCAGTTCTTC. Protein sequence: CASSEEGTGHSYNEQFF.

This chain uses TRBV27 with TRBJ2-7; TRBD2 might be the D (6 bases). Trimming took 1 base from V and 2 from J, leaving 9 bases between them. Germline values: CDR1 MNHEY, CDR2 SMNVEV (reference sequence). The CDR3 sequence is 14 residues long. CDR3 sequence: CASSLWRGAYEQYF. CDR3 nucleotide sequence: TGTGCCAGCAGTTTATGGAGGGGAGCCTACGAGCAGTACTTC.

The V gene is TRBV4-1, the J gene TRBJ2-5; D is perhaps TRBD2 (5 bases). The CDR3 has 16 amino acids. The V end lost 1 base, the J end lost 4 bases, and 16 bases lay between the germline ends. The germline V gene encodes CDR1 MGHRA and CDR2 YSYEKL. The CDR3 loop reads CASSQGTVARGETQYF. In DNA form, the CDR3 reads TGCGCCAGCAGCCAAGGTACGGTCGCTCGGGGAGAGACCCAGTACTTC.

The rearrangement uses TRBV19 and TRBJ2-2, with a tentative D call TRBD2 (5 bases). The CDR3 consists of 15 residues. V lost 2 bases, J lost 3 bases, and 10 bases lay in between. CDR1 LNHDA and CDR2 SQIVND come from the germline V gene (reference sequence). In nucleotides, the CDR3 is TGTGCCAGTAGTATACGAGGGTCCTACACCGGGGAGCTGTTTTTT. Its protein product is CASSIRGSYTGELFF. Based on the CDR3 plus reference TRBV19 and TRBJ2-2, the full variable domain is DGGITQSPKYLFRKEGQNVTLSCEQNLNHDAMYWYRQDPGQGLRLIYYSQIVNDFQKGDIAEGYSVSREKKESFPLTVTSAQKNPTAFYLCASSIRGSYTGELFFGEGSRLTVL.

The V gene is TRBV28, the J gene TRBJ1-3, with a tentative D call TRBD1 (6 bases). This CDR3 contains 20 residues. V was shortened by 3 bases and J by 0 bases, with 24 bases between the two germline ends. The germline V gene has CDR1 MDHEN and CDR2 SYDVKM. Here the CDR3 DNA reads TGTGCCAGCAGTTTTTCTCGACAGGACAAATCAAAAACCTCTGGAAACACCATATATTTT. It yields the protein CASSFSRQDKSKTSGNTIYF.

The J gene is TRBJ1-6, the V gene TRBV5-5; D is possibly TRBD1 (5 bases). Trimming shortened V by 0 bases and J by 9 bases, and 22 bases separated the two germline ends. There are 18 residues in the CDR3. Germline lookup yields CDR1 SGHKS and CDR2 YYEKEE (reference sequence). The CDR3 region has the DNA TGTGCCAGCAGCTTGGCCCTGGGGCAGACCCTCAAGGGTTCACCCCTCCACTTT. Its protein product is CASSLALGQTLKGSPLHF. Full variable domain (missing parts from reference TRBV5-5 and TRBJ1-6): DAGVTQSPTHLIKTRGQQVTLRCSPISGHKSVSWYQQVLGQGPQFIFQYYEKEERGRGNFPDRFSARQFPNYSSELNVNALLLGDSALYLCASSLALGQTLKGSPLHFGNGTRLTVT.